This T cell receptor beta chain appears in the sequencing data of a study of T cells after posttransplantation cyclophosphamide. Study findings and constraints: TRB clonality was highly associated with recipient CMV seropositivity and reactivation.

This clone came up a few times. Its antigen is still unknown. Profiling relied on immunoSEQ multiplex PCR, and the TCRdb table lists in-frame clones only, not all of them. The sample includes about 4,000 clones, approximately 83% of them seen just once. The germline gives CDR1 SGHDT, CDR2 YYEEEE. Trimming pared 0 bases from V and 0 bases from J, leaving 6 bases between. This CDR3 region has 14 residues. Busulfan-fludarabine conditioning, marrow transplant, and cyclophosphamide on days +3 and +4 were administered. The V and J genes are TRBV5-6 and TRBJ1-2, with D possibly being TRBD1 (5 bases). This sample comprised CD4+ T cells sorted from blood, obtained approximately 35 weeks after a stem cell transplant with posttransplant cyclophosphamide. The clonotype comes from a young adult male patient who received an allogeneic stem cell transplant from a related donor, was CMV-positive, and had no GVHD. Some T cells may be supplied by the graft donor. As DNA, the CDR3 is TGTGCCAGCAGCTTGGGGACAACTAACTATGGCTACACCTTC. Its protein is CASSLGTTNYGYTF.